These T cell receptor beta chains were read from a single sample in a study of identical twins. TCRdb processed the 5' RACE reads anew with MiXCR; each CDR3 protein has one entry. This sample has some 460,000 distinct CDR3 sequences; approximately 15% occur once, and the top ten carry about 0.53%. This sample was also put to use in a study of yellow fever vaccine responses in identical twins.

Sequenced: CD4+ T cells sorted from blood. Receptors originate from a woman under 30 in good health. CDR3s include the opening cysteine and the closing phenylalanine or tryptophan. Fields, in order: J gene, V gene, clone size, D gene, CDR3 DNA, CDR3 protein. The D gene is left open where the match is weak. Size is stated for part of the rows, as once, few or many counts, or as a class when the clone is expanded.

j_call: TRBJ2-7
v_call: TRBV3-1
clone_size: -
d_call: -
cdr3_nt: TGTGCCAGCAGCCGGTTAACAGCTTTCTCCTACGAGCAGTACTTC
cdr3_aa: CASSRLTAFSYEQYF

j_call: TRBJ2-1
v_call: TRBV19
clone_size: few
d_call: TRBD1
cdr3_nt: TGTGCCAGTAGTACCCATCGACAGGGGTCTGAGCAGTTCTTC
cdr3_aa: CASSTHRQGSEQFF

j_call: TRBJ2-7
v_call: TRBV24-1
clone_size: -
d_call: TRBD1
cdr3_nt: TGTGCCACCAGTGACCCCCTCTGGGGTGGGACAGAGTTCTACTTC
cdr3_aa: CATSDPLWGGTEFYF

j_call: TRBJ2-2
v_call: TRBV5-1
clone_size: few
d_call: -
cdr3_nt: TGCGCCAGCAGCCCTAACGCAGTTAACACCGGGGAGCTGTTTTTT
cdr3_aa: CASSPNAVNTGELFF

j_call: TRBJ1-5
v_call: TRBV6-5
clone_size: few
d_call: TRBD1
cdr3_nt: TGTGCCAGCAGTTACTCACCAAGACAGGGGGATCAGCCCCAGCATTTT
cdr3_aa: CASSYSPRQGDQPQHF

j_call: TRBJ2-1
v_call: TRBV5-1
clone_size: few
d_call: TRBD2
cdr3_nt: TGCGCCAGCAGCGTGACTAGCGGGAGGGCCTCGTACAATGAGCAGTTCTTC
cdr3_aa: CASSVTSGRASYNEQFF

j_call: TRBJ2-5
v_call: TRBV5-1
clone_size: few
d_call: TRBD2
cdr3_nt: TGCGCCAGCAGCTTCCTCGGGGGGGACGAGACCCAGTACTTC
cdr3_aa: CASSFLGGDETQYF

j_call: TRBJ1-5
v_call: TRBV28
clone_size: -
d_call: -
cdr3_nt: TGTGCCAGCAGTCGATCGACAGTTCAGCCCCAGCATTTT
cdr3_aa: CASSRSTVQPQHF

j_call: TRBJ2-1
v_call: TRBV7-8
clone_size: many
d_call: TRBD2
cdr3_nt: TGTGCCAGCAGCCCCCCCCCTAGCGGGAACAATGAGCAGTTCTTC
cdr3_aa: CASSPPPSGNNEQFF

j_call: TRBJ2-3
v_call: TRBV9
clone_size: -
d_call: -
cdr3_nt: TGTGCCAGCAGCGTAGGTCGGAGCACAGATACGCAGTATTTT
cdr3_aa: CASSVGRSTDTQYF

j_call: TRBJ2-3
v_call: TRBV2
clone_size: few
d_call: TRBD1
cdr3_nt: TGTGCCAGCACCCGGGACAGCTCAGATACGCAGTATTTT
cdr3_aa: CASTRDSSDTQYF

j_call: TRBJ2-3
v_call: TRBV18
clone_size: -
d_call: -
cdr3_nt: TGTGCCAGCTCAGCTACTAGCACAGATACGCAGTATTTT
cdr3_aa: CASSATSTDTQYF

j_call: TRBJ1-1
v_call: TRBV5-1
clone_size: few
d_call: TRBD1
cdr3_nt: TGCGCCAGCAGGGATACAGGGGGAAGTACTGAAGCTTTCTTT
cdr3_aa: CASRDTGGSTEAFF

j_call: TRBJ2-1
v_call: TRBV5-4
clone_size: -
d_call: -
cdr3_nt: TGTGCCAGCAGCTTGCAACTAATGGGGAATGAGCAGTTCTTC
cdr3_aa: CASSLQLMGNEQFF

j_call: TRBJ2-1
v_call: TRBV12-3/TRBV12-4
clone_size: -
d_call: TRBD2
cdr3_nt: TGTGCCAGCAGTATCCGGACTAGCGGGAGCGATGAGCAGTTCTTC
cdr3_aa: CASSIRTSGSDEQFF

j_call: TRBJ1-1
v_call: TRBV5-6
clone_size: -
d_call: -
cdr3_nt: TGTGCCAGCAGTCCAGGGAGTTGGAACACTGAAGCTTTCTTT
cdr3_aa: CASSPGSWNTEAFF

j_call: TRBJ2-1
v_call: TRBV7-6
clone_size: -
d_call: -
cdr3_nt: TGTGCCAGCAGCCCGGACAGTAAACCGGTGAATGAGCAGTTCTTC
cdr3_aa: CASSPDSKPVNEQFF

j_call: TRBJ1-2
v_call: TRBV29-1
clone_size: many
d_call: -
cdr3_nt: TGCAGCGTTGAATACAGGGAAGGAGGTTTAGGCTACACCTTC
cdr3_aa: CSVEYREGGLGYTF

j_call: TRBJ1-5
v_call: TRBV7-2
clone_size: -
d_call: -
cdr3_nt: TGTGCCAGCAGCTTTTTGGGACCCAATCAGCCCCAGCATTTT
cdr3_aa: CASSFLGPNQPQHF

j_call: TRBJ2-2
v_call: TRBV4-2
clone_size: many
d_call: TRBD2
cdr3_nt: TGTGCCAGCGCACTAGCGGAGATAACCGGGGAGCTGTTTTTT
cdr3_aa: CASALAEITGELFF

j_call: TRBJ1-5
v_call: TRBV28
clone_size: -
d_call: TRBD1
cdr3_nt: TGTGCCAGCAGCTCACTCGGACAGGGGGGGTACAATCAGCCCCAGCATTTT
cdr3_aa: CASSSLGQGGYNQPQHF

j_call: TRBJ2-5
v_call: TRBV28
clone_size: few
d_call: TRBD2
cdr3_nt: TGTGCCAGCAGTTATCGGACTAGCGGGAGGGCCTCTCAAGAGACCCAGTACTTC
cdr3_aa: CASSYRTSGRASQETQYF

j_call: TRBJ1-3
v_call: TRBV10-3
clone_size: few
d_call: TRBD1
cdr3_nt: TGTGCCATCAGTGAGGACCAGGGGGTTCCGAGCTCTGGAAACACCATATATTTT
cdr3_aa: CAISEDQGVPSSGNTIYF

j_call: TRBJ2-7
v_call: TRBV18
clone_size: -
d_call: TRBD2
cdr3_nt: TGTGCCAGCTCAGCTAGCGGGAGCTACGAGCAGTACTTC
cdr3_aa: CASSASGSYEQYF

j_call: TRBJ2-5
v_call: TRBV5-1
clone_size: -
d_call: -
cdr3_nt: TGCGCCAGCAGCTTGGAGCCACACGGGGAGACCCAGTACTTC
cdr3_aa: CASSLEPHGETQYF

j_call: TRBJ2-5
v_call: TRBV7-2
clone_size: -
d_call: TRBD2
cdr3_nt: TGTGCCAGCAGCTACCGAGGACTAGCGGCCCTAATGAAGACCCAGTACTTC
cdr3_aa: CASSYRGLAALMKTQYF

j_call: TRBJ1-5
v_call: TRBV29-1
clone_size: -
d_call: -
cdr3_nt: TGCAGCGTTGGTTATGGTAGCAATCAGCCCCAGCATTTT
cdr3_aa: CSVGYGSNQPQHF

j_call: TRBJ2-7
v_call: TRBV20-1
clone_size: -
d_call: TRBD2
cdr3_nt: TGCAGTGCTAAAGAGGGGACTAGCGGGGTGGGGGGCTACGAGCAGTACTTC
cdr3_aa: CSAKEGTSGVGGYEQYF

j_call: TRBJ2-3
v_call: TRBV3-1
clone_size: many
d_call: -
cdr3_nt: TGTGCCAGCAGCCAAGGGCCCACAGATACGCAGTATTTT
cdr3_aa: CASSQGPTDTQYF

j_call: TRBJ2-7
v_call: TRBV28
clone_size: -
d_call: TRBD1
cdr3_nt: TGTGCCAGCTACCCCGGGACAGGGCACCACGAGCAGTACTTC
cdr3_aa: CASYPGTGHHEQYF

j_call: TRBJ2-1
v_call: TRBV15
clone_size: -
d_call: -
cdr3_nt: TGTGCCACCAGCAGAGATGCGCGGAATGAGCAGTTCTTC
cdr3_aa: CATSRDARNEQFF

j_call: TRBJ2-2
v_call: TRBV11-2
clone_size: -
d_call: -
cdr3_nt: TGTGCCAGCAGCTTAGTGGGGCGGAGCGGGGAGCTGTTTTTT
cdr3_aa: CASSLVGRSGELFF

j_call: TRBJ2-7
v_call: TRBV28
clone_size: many
d_call: -
cdr3_nt: TGTGCCAGCAGTTGGTCCTACGAGCAGTACTTC
cdr3_aa: CASSWSYEQYF

j_call: TRBJ2-2
v_call: TRBV10-3
clone_size: -
d_call: -
cdr3_nt: TGTGCCATCAGTGAAACTAGCTTGAGCACCGGGGAGCTGTTTTTT
cdr3_aa: CAISETSLSTGELFF

j_call: TRBJ2-1
v_call: TRBV4-1
clone_size: -
d_call: -
cdr3_nt: TGCGCCAGCAGCCTAGACCGAGCTGGGTACAATGAGCAGTTCTTC
cdr3_aa: CASSLDRAGYNEQFF

j_call: TRBJ2-7
v_call: TRBV2
clone_size: -
d_call: -
cdr3_nt: TGTGCCAGCAAAGTAGGGGTCGAGCAGTACTTC
cdr3_aa: CASKVGVEQYF

j_call: TRBJ1-2
v_call: TRBV5-5
clone_size: -
d_call: TRBD1
cdr3_nt: TGTGCCAGCAGCTTGGAGACAGGGCCTAACTATGGCTACACCTTC
cdr3_aa: CASSLETGPNYGYTF

j_call: TRBJ2-3
v_call: TRBV6-6
clone_size: few
d_call: -
cdr3_nt: TGTGCCAGCACCCGGGACATCTCCGATACGCAGTATTTT
cdr3_aa: CASTRDISDTQYF

j_call: TRBJ1-2
v_call: TRBV5-6
clone_size: -
d_call: TRBD1
cdr3_nt: TGTGCCAGCAGCTTGGGATTTCAGGGGGTCGTCTATGGCTACACCTTC
cdr3_aa: CASSLGFQGVVYGYTF

j_call: TRBJ2-5
v_call: TRBV15
clone_size: -
d_call: TRBD1
cdr3_nt: TGTGCCACCAGCAGAGTATTACAGGGGATCGATGCCCAGTACTTC
cdr3_aa: CATSRVLQGIDAQYF

j_call: TRBJ2-7
v_call: TRBV6-5
clone_size: few
d_call: TRBD2
cdr3_nt: TGTGCCAGCAGCTACCTTAGCGGGGGGGCCCTTCCCTACGAGCAGTACTTC
cdr3_aa: CASSYLSGGALPYEQYF

j_call: TRBJ2-7
v_call: TRBV7-3
clone_size: few
d_call: -
cdr3_nt: TGTGCCAGCAGCTTAGTCTTAACGGGGGGCCAGAGCTACGAGCAGTACTTC
cdr3_aa: CASSLVLTGGQSYEQYF

j_call: TRBJ2-5
v_call: TRBV28
clone_size: -
d_call: TRBD1
cdr3_nt: TGTGCCAGCAGACAACCGGGACAGGGTAGCGGGACCCAGTACTTC
cdr3_aa: CASRQPGQGSGTQYF

j_call: TRBJ1-6
v_call: TRBV6-1
clone_size: -
d_call: -
cdr3_nt: TGTGCCAGCAGTGAATCATACTCCTATAATTCACCCCTCCACTTT
cdr3_aa: CASSESYSYNSPLHF

j_call: TRBJ2-5
v_call: TRBV27
clone_size: -
d_call: -
cdr3_nt: TGTGCCAGCAGTTCCTCGAAAAAAGAGACCCAGTACTTC
cdr3_aa: CASSSSKKETQYF

j_call: TRBJ2-7
v_call: TRBV3-1
clone_size: -
d_call: -
cdr3_nt: TGTGCCAGCAGCCAAAGGGCAGACTCCTACGAGCAGTACTTC
cdr3_aa: CASSQRADSYEQYF

j_call: TRBJ2-1
v_call: TRBV10-3
clone_size: few
d_call: TRBD2
cdr3_nt: TGTGCCATCAGTCAAACTAGCGGGGGGGCCTCGAGCTCCTACAATGAGCAGTTCTTC
cdr3_aa: CAISQTSGGASSSYNEQFF

j_call: TRBJ2-3
v_call: TRBV5-1
clone_size: few
d_call: -
cdr3_nt: TGCGCCAGCAGAGGGGATGGGCTTTCCACAGATACGCAGTATTTT
cdr3_aa: CASRGDGLSTDTQYF

j_call: TRBJ2-6
v_call: TRBV11-2
clone_size: -
d_call: -
cdr3_nt: TGTGCCAGCAGCGGACGACAGAGCTCTGGGGCCAACGTCCTGACTTTC
cdr3_aa: CASSGRQSSGANVLTF

j_call: TRBJ2-5
v_call: TRBV2
clone_size: few
d_call: TRBD1
cdr3_nt: TGTGCCAGCAGGGGAATGGGACAGGGGATCCAAGAGACCCAGTACTTC
cdr3_aa: CASRGMGQGIQETQYF

j_call: TRBJ2-1
v_call: TRBV12-3/TRBV12-4
clone_size: many
d_call: -
cdr3_nt: TGTGCCAGCAGTTTGGCTGTGGGTGAGCAGTTCTTC
cdr3_aa: CASSLAVGEQFF

j_call: TRBJ2-7
v_call: TRBV5-1
clone_size: -
d_call: TRBD2
cdr3_nt: TGCGCCAGCAGCAAATGGACTAGCGGGGGGGCCTTGGGGCAGTACTTC
cdr3_aa: CASSKWTSGGALGQYF